Below, 12 T cell receptor beta chains from the same sample are listed, as sequenced in a study of T cells after posttransplantation cyclophosphamide. Libraries were prepared by immunoSEQ multiplex PCR; TCRdb keeps only in-frame clonotypes and omits some of them. Observed in the sample are roughly 7,200 clones, none of them singletons. Cyclophosphamide on days +3 and +4 followed busulfan-fludarabine conditioning and a marrow graft. The sample here was PBMCs, taken after allogeneic stem cell transplant with posttransplant cyclophosphamide. These receptor sequences come from a female patient aged 45 to 65 who received an allogeneic stem cell transplant from an unrelated donor, was CMV-positive, and had acute GVHD only. Some T cells here may be from the graft donor.

This clone came up a few times. A much larger clone is a single base away; this may be a read error. The chain links TRBV7-9 to TRBJ2-1; maybe TRBD2 (5 bases). Germline CDR1 SEHNR, CDR2 FQNEAQ (reference sequence). CDR3 length: 15 residues. The V end lost 3 bases, the J end lost 4 bases, and 13 bases lay between the germline ends. The chain's CDR3 is CASSLKDSVYNEQFF. The CDR3 DNA reads TGTGCCAGCAGCTTGAAGGACTCTGTTTACAATGAGCAGTTCTTC.

This clone was recorded at least ten times. CDR3 nucleotides: TGTGCCAGCTCTAGCCGCACAGATACGCAGTATTTT. Protein: CASSSRTDTQYF. This chain joins TRBV6-5 and TRBJ2-3; a weak D match, TRBD2 (5 bases). Per the germline V gene, CDR1 is MNHEY and CDR2 is SVGAGI. This CDR3 is 12 amino acids long. The ends were cut back, 8 bases at V and 1 base at J, with 7 bases in the middle.

This clone was observed many times. The chain uses TRBV27 and TRBJ1-1, with D possibly TRBD1 on 6 matching bases. This CDR3 comprises 15 residues. V was trimmed by 2 bases and J by 1 base, leaving 11 bases between them. Germline-derived CDR1 and CDR2 are MNHEY and SMNVEV (reference sequence). CDR3 amino acids: CASSLVGQRNTEAFF. As DNA, the CDR3 is TGTGCCAGCAGTTTAGTGGGACAAAGGAACACTGAAGCTTTCTTT.

This clone was picked up a small number of times. V usage is TRBV15 and J usage is TRBJ2-5; D is possibly TRBD2 (6 bases). The CDR3 covers 15 residues. Germline V gives CDR1 LNHNV, CDR2 YYDKDF (reference sequence). V lost 1 base and J lost 2, with 11 bases in between. In nucleotides, the CDR3 is TGTGCCACCAGCAGAGCTCCGGGACTGCAAGAGACCCAGTACTTC. It codes for CATSRAPGLQETQYF.

By proportion, this clone is large. The chain joins TRBV6-6 to TRBJ2-3; 12 bases match TRBD2. Germline values: CDR1 MNHNY, CDR2 SVGAGI (reference sequence). This CDR3 region has 14 residues. Trimming at V came to 9 bases and at J to 8 bases, leaving 9 bases not matched to a gene. This chain's CDR3 is CASTTSGSGVTQYF. The CDR3 nucleotides are TGTGCCAGTACGACTAGCGGGAGTGGAGTTACGCAGTATTTT.

In this sample, this clone turned up many times. The CDR3 DNA follows: TGTGCCAGCACCCCGGGGGGGGTCACTGAAGCTTTCTTT. This gives the protein CASTPGGVTEAFF. V is TRBV7-9 and J is TRBJ1-1, with a weak D call TRBD1 (5 bases). The germline gives CDR1 SEHNR, CDR2 FQNEAQ (reference sequence). V lost 7 bases and J lost 4, with 13 bases in between. The CDR3 contains 13 residues.

This clone is judged medium-sized. The chain has TRBV7-9 and TRBJ1-2; D call uncertain. CDR1 and CDR2 (germline): SEHNR, FQNEAQ (reference sequence). The CDR3 is 13 amino acids. Between the trimmed V and J ends, which lost 3 bases and 4 bases, there was a span of 9 bases. The CDR3 DNA sequence: TGTGCCAGCAGCTTTGAGGATGTCTATGGCTACACCTTC. Encoded protein: CASSFEDVYGYTF.

In this sample, this clone turned up a few times. One base away lies a much larger clone, so this may be a sequencing read error. Other DNA sequences in the same sample also yield this CDR3. The chain links TRBV7-8 to TRBJ2-7; 9 bases agree with TRBD2. Germline V gene lookup returns CDR1 SGHVS and CDR2 FQNEAQ. The V segment lost 2 bases and the J segment 1 base; nucleotides outside the gene matches: 18. The CDR3 is 20 amino acids. The CDR3 here is CASSLSRGAGGPWGSYEQYF. For the CDR3, the DNA is TGTGCCAGCAGCTTATCGAGAGGAGCGGGAGGTCCTTGGGGGTCCTACGAGCAGTACTTC.

This clone has ten or more counts. The rearrangement uses TRBV4-3 and TRBJ1-2, with D possibly being TRBD1 (5 bases). The germline CDR1 and CDR2 sequences are LGHNA and YSLEER. V shed 4 bases and J shed 3 bases, with 15 bases lying between them. This CDR3 contains 15 residues. CDR3 in amino acids: CASSRGVGGDYGYTF. The CDR3 DNA follows: TGCGCCAGCAGCCGGGGGGTCGGCGGAGACTATGGCTACACCTTC.

This clone came up many times. V and J are TRBV18 and TRBJ2-1; 9 bases line up with TRBD2. The V and J ends lost 5 bases and 6 bases, in that order; junction bases with no gene match: 5. This CDR3 has 14 amino acids. Germline V CDR1 and CDR2: KGHSH, LQKENI. The CDR3 loop is CASSSGLAPNEQFF. CDR3 DNA sequence: TGTGCCAGCTCATCGGGACTAGCACCCAATGAGCAGTTCTTC.

This clone was recorded many times. The chain uses TRBV6-6 and TRBJ2-7, with 7 bases matching TRBD2. In germline, CDR1 is MNHNY, CDR2 SVGAGI (reference sequence). Trimming removed 7 bases from V and 6 bases from J; junction bases left unmatched: 12. This CDR3 spans 14 amino acids. The CDR3 here is CASTTGRGSGEQYF. The DNA for the CDR3 is TGTGCCAGCACCACCGGGCGGGGGAGCGGCGAGCAGTACTTC.

This clone came up many times. The gene calls are TRBV5-3 and TRBJ1-2, with 10 bases that match TRBD1. TRBV5-3 is noted as an ORF with a role that remains uncertain. Unmatched junction bases numbered 5, after V lost 4 bases and J lost 8 bases. The CDR3 length is 13 residues. CDR3 region: CARSQGQGSGYTF. The CDR3, as DNA: TGTGCCAGAAGCCAGGGACAGGGGAGCGGCTACACCTTC.